Listed here are 31 T cell receptor beta chains from one sample, sequenced in a study of Ad26.COV2.S vaccination and SARS-CoV-2 variants. Treatment reported: some 19 received Ad26.COV2.S at low or high dose, single or two shots; 5 received placebo; per-sample allocation not given. Material that was analyzed had been drawn on day 63 after the first vaccine or placebo injection. Some clones are missing from TCRdb's copy, which holds only in-frame ones; the method was immunoSEQ multiplex PCR. The sample holds about 460,000 clones, 80% to 90% seen once. Here the sequenced sample was peripheral blood, taken in a trial of Ad26.COV2.S vaccine versus placebo. These receptors were obtained from a person between 18 and 65 years old who received the Ad26.COV2.S COVID-19 vaccine or a placebo.

This rearrangement joins TRBV2 to TRBJ1-5, with TRBD1 matching over 8 bases. Germline V gene lookup returns CDR1 SNHLY and CDR2 FYNNEI. V gave up 5 bases and J gave up 5 bases; unmatched junction bases: 5. The CDR3 extends over 14 amino acids. CDR3: CASSPDRGHQPQHF. The CDR3, as DNA: TGTGCCAGCAGTCCAGACAGGGGACATCAGCCCCAGCATTTT.

The chain recombines TRBV19 with TRBJ1-5; the D is unclear. CDR1 LNHDA and CDR2 SQIVND come from the germline V gene (reference sequence). The CDR3 has 13 amino acids. With 6 bases removed from V and 3 bases from J, the gap between germline ends came to 9 bases. The CDR3 sequence: CASRQSINQPQHF. Written as DNA, the CDR3 is TGTGCCAGTAGGCAGAGTATCAATCAGCCCCAGCATTTT.

This clone occurred once. The chain uses TRBV27 and TRBJ2-7; the match to TRBD2 covers 9 bases. With V trimmed by 5 bases and J by 2 bases, 7 bases remained unmatched. Per germline, CDR1 MNHEY and CDR2 SMNVEV (reference sequence). There are 15 residues in the CDR3. In DNA, the CDR3 is TGTGCCAGCAGTATCACGACTAGCGGAGCCTACGAGCAGTACTTC. Amino acids: CASSITTSGAYEQYF.

As DNA, the CDR3 is TGTGCCAGCAGTGAACTCCCTAGTGGGACCTACGAGCAGTACTTC. Translating gives CASSELPSGTYEQYF. The V and J genes are TRBV6-1 and TRBJ2-7, with unresolved D. The length of the CDR3 is 15 residues. Trimming stripped 2 bases from V and 2 bases from J, with 13 bases between. Per germline, CDR1 MNHNS and CDR2 SASEGT.

The genes are TRBV5-4 and TRBJ2-3; TRBD2 aligns across 7 bases. CDR3 length equals 14 residues. V trimming: 6 bases; J trimming: 5 bases; junction bases outside the gene matches: 9. CDR1 and CDR2 from the germline V gene are SGHNT and YYREEE (reference sequence). The CDR3 DNA reads TGTGCCAGCAACCCGAGCCCTAGCGGAGATACGCAGTATTTT. It is translated as CASNPSPSGDTQYF.

The chain employs TRBV4-3 and TRBJ1-5; TRBD1 agrees at 7 bases. Unmatched junction bases numbered 6, after V lost 0 bases and J lost 7 bases. This CDR3 is 15 amino acids long. Germline CDR1 is LGHNA and CDR2 is YSLEER. The CDR3 spells CASSQEWQGDQPQHF. CDR3 sequence (DNA): TGCGCCAGCAGCCAAGAGTGGCAGGGGGACCAGCCCCAGCATTTT.

V usage is TRBV4-1 and J usage is TRBJ2-1; maybe TRBD1 (5 bases). CDR1 is MGHRA, CDR2 YSYEKL, per germline. V was shortened by 0 bases and J by 1 base, with 13 bases between the two germline ends. The length of the CDR3 is 17 residues. The CDR3 coding sequence is TGCGCCAGCAGCCAAGAATTGACAGTACCTTCCTACAATGAGCAGTTCTTC. This sequence encodes CASSQELTVPSYNEQFF.

This clone was found a few times. V is TRBV20-1 and J is TRBJ2-2; D gene ambiguous. V lost 6 bases and J 6 bases, leaving 8 bases between the germline ends. The V gene's germline CDR1 is DFQATT and CDR2 SNEGSKA (reference sequence). The CDR3 covers 11 residues. The CDR3 is CSAKRPGELFF. The CDR3 coding sequence is TGCAGTGCCAAGCGTCCCGGGGAGCTGTTTTTT.

V gene TRBV5-5 combines with J gene TRBJ2-7; TRBD2 might be the D (5 bases). Trimming took off 4 bases at V and 2 bases at J, with 7 bases between the two ends. There are 12 residues in the CDR3. Germline V gives CDR1 SGHKS, CDR2 YYEKEE (reference sequence). The CDR3 nucleotides are TGTGCCAGCAGCCCCGGGACCTACGAGCAGTACTTC. It codes for CASSPGTYEQYF.

The CDR3 loop reads CASSPGPRGKGTEAFF. For the CDR3, the DNA is TGTGCCAGCTCACCAGGTCCCAGGGGAAAGGGCACTGAAGCTTTCTTT. The chain joins TRBV18 to TRBJ1-1, with a tentative D call TRBD1 (6 bases). The CDR3 spans 16 residues. Trimming pared 2 bases from V and 4 bases from J, leaving 17 bases between. Germline V CDR1 and CDR2: KGHSH, LQKENI.

The rearrangement uses TRBV7-9 and TRBJ1-4; D gene uncertain. Trimming shortened V by 7 bases and J by 6 bases, and 12 bases separated the two germline ends. Germline assignment: CDR1 SEHNR and CDR2 FQNEAQ (reference sequence). The CDR3 runs to 13 residues. The CDR3 DNA reads as TGTGCCAGCAAACAGACCCGAGATGAAAAACTGTTTTTT. As protein: CASKQTRDEKLFF.

This clone was found a few times. At one boundary the junction diverges from the germline segment, which might be a read error. The chain combines TRBV5-1 with TRBJ1-1, with a tentative D call TRBD1 (5 bases). The CDR3 length is 13 residues. Germline V gene sequence: CDR1 SGHRS, CDR2 YFSETQ. The CDR3 is CASRLGVNTEAFF. CDR3 in DNA: TGCGCCAGCAGATTGGGGGTGAACACTGAAGCTTTCTTT.

This clone was detected only once. This sample also contains other DNA sequences that code for the same CDR3. The chain links TRBV9 to TRBJ2-3; no clear D gene. The length of the CDR3 is 13 residues. The germline gives CDR1 SGDLS, CDR2 YYNGEE. V was pared by 0 bases and J by 3 bases, with 5 bases between. CDR3 sequence reads: CASSVGGTDTQYF. The CDR3 DNA reads TGTGCCAGCAGCGTAGGGGGAACAGATACGCAGTATTTT. The whole variable domain, filled in from reference TRBV9 and TRBJ2-3, reads DSGVTQTPKHLITATGQRVTLRCSPRSGDLSVYWYQQSLDQGLQFLIQYYNGEERAKGNILERFSAQQFPDLHSELNLSSLELGDSALYFCASSVGGTDTQYFGPGTRLTVL.

The chain combines TRBV5-8 with TRBJ2-7, with 7 bases identical to TRBD1. Germline V gene lookup returns CDR1 SGHTS and CDR2 YDEGEE. This CDR3 has 14 amino acids. J gave up 2 bases and V 2 bases, and 4 bases lay outside the gene matches. As DNA, the CDR3 is TGTGCCAGCAGCTTACAGGGGCCGCCCTACGAGCAGTACTTC. This gives the protein CASSLQGPPYEQYF.

The chain has TRBV30 and TRBJ2-1, with a tentative D call TRBD1 (6 bases). Germline V gene sequence: CDR1 GTSNPN, CDR2 SVGIG (reference sequence). Trimming left V 2 bases short and J 9 bases short, with 14 bases between. The CDR3 consists of 13 residues. Here the CDR3 reads CAWSFQQGSEQFF. DNA of the CDR3: TGTGCCTGGAGTTTTCAACAGGGCAGTGAGCAGTTCTTC.

Worth noting for this clone: The sample holds other DNA sequences that translate to the same CDR3. This chain connects TRBV18 to TRBJ1-5; D remains unclear. Germline assignment: CDR1 KGHSH and CDR2 LQKENI. The CDR3 is 12 residues long. V lost 3 bases and J lost 4, with 4 bases in between. The CDR3 loop is CASSPGNQPQHF. CDR3 sequence (DNA): TGTGCCAGCTCACCGGGTAATCAGCCCCAGCATTTT.

The J gene is TRBJ2-7, the V gene TRBV29-1; the D is unclear. The CDR3 covers 12 residues. Germline loops: CDR1 SQVTM, CDR2 ANQGSEA. V was clipped by 0 bases and J by 5 bases, with 8 bases between them. CDR3 nucleotides: TGCAGCGTTGAAGAATCCGGAGACGAGCAGTACTTC. It specifies CSVEESGDEQYF.

The table lists this clone with a count of one. This sequence joins TRBV6-5 and TRBJ1-6, with 10 nucleotides matching TRBD1. The V and J ends lost 8 bases and 10 bases, in that order; junction bases with no gene match: 5. The germline gives CDR1 MNHEY, CDR2 SVGAGI. This CDR3 spans 13 amino acids. The chain's CDR3 is CASRDRGGSPLHF. The CDR3 coding sequence is TGTGCCAGCCGGGACAGGGGTGGGTCACCCCTCCACTTT.

The chain recombines TRBV6-6 with TRBJ1-3; D is ambiguous. The CDR3 consists of 13 residues. The germline CDR1 and CDR2 sequences are MNHNY and SVGAGI (reference sequence). The V and J ends lost 10 bases and 5 bases respectively, with 15 bases between them. CDR3 nucleotide sequence: TGTGCCACCACGACGAAGGGCAGAAACACCATATATTTT. Its translation: CATTTKGRNTIYF.

As concerns this clone: The CDR3 carries no conserved terminal phenylalanine or tryptophan, so it likely arises from a read error. The DNA is omitted, as the CDR3 cannot be located on it reliably, and the CDR3 follows TCRdb's listing. CDR3 residues: CASSFSQGFSLDI. V gene TRBV7-9 combines with J gene TRBJ1-3; TRBD1 is the table's D call, not checked against the DNA. Germline V gene sequence: CDR1 SEHNR, CDR2 FQNEAQ (reference sequence). The CDR3 adds up to 13 amino acids, both ends counted.

This clone was observed once. The gene calls are TRBV10-2 and TRBJ2-7; 10 nucleotides agree with TRBD1. Germline V lookup: CDR1 WSHSY, CDR2 SAAADI. CDR3 length equals 13 residues. Trimming at V came to 6 bases and at J to 5 bases, leaving 4 bases not matched to a gene. The CDR3 nucleotides are TGCGCCAGCAGGAAGACAGGGGGCCACGAGCAGTACTTC. Translated: CASRKTGGHEQYF.

The CDR3 nucleotides are TGTGCCGCTCGCCTCCGGGACAGCGTAGGGTACGAGCAGTACTTC. Protein: CAARLRDSVGYEQYF. V gene TRBV28 combines with J gene TRBJ2-7; 7 bases are a match to TRBD1. Germline-derived CDR1 and CDR2 are MDHEN and SYDVKM. V was clipped by 11 bases and J by 4 bases; unmatched bases: 17. CDR3 length: 15 residues.

The chain joins TRBV11-2 to TRBJ2-5; D is unclear. Trimming pared 1 base from V and 5 bases from J, leaving 8 bases between. The CDR3 has 13 amino acids. In germline, CDR1 is SGHAT, CDR2 FQNNGV. This chain's CDR3 is CASSLGRRETQYF. The CDR3 DNA reads TGTGCCAGCAGCTTAGGCCGCCGGGAGACCCAGTACTTC.

Only one count was recorded for this clone. The J gene is TRBJ2-1, the V gene TRBV3-1 (or the pseudogene TRBV3-2), with 12 nucleotides matching TRBD2. With 0 bases clipped from V and 2 bases from J, the junction kept 8 bases outside the gene matches. Germline CDR1 and CDR2: LGHDT and YNNKEL (reference sequence). The CDR3 loop spans 19 amino acids. CDR3 sequence: CASSQEPSGRAVPYNEQFF. The CDR3 DNA is TGTGCCAGCAGCCAAGAACCTAGCGGGAGGGCCGTACCCTACAATGAGCAGTTCTTC.

The rearrangement uses TRBV5-1 and TRBJ1-1, with D possibly being TRBD1 (5 bases). This CDR3 is built from 14 residues. V was pared by 2 bases and J by 0 bases, with 8 bases between. CDR1 and CDR2 (germline): SGHRS, YFSETQ. Here the CDR3 reads CASSFTGMNTEAFF. Here the CDR3 DNA reads TGCGCCAGCAGCTTCACAGGAATGAACACTGAAGCTTTCTTT.

The rearrangement uses TRBV14 and TRBJ2-3; D is possibly TRBD2 (5 bases). This CDR3 has 15 amino acids. Germline loops: CDR1 SGHDN, CDR2 FVKESK. V lost 4 bases and J 5 bases, leaving 16 bases between the germline ends. Written as DNA, the CDR3 is TGTGCCAGCAGCCCCCCGGGGTTCCGCGTAGATACGCAGTATTTT. Protein sequence: CASSPPGFRVDTQYF.

V usage is TRBV7-9 and J usage is TRBJ2-1, with a tentative D call TRBD2 (5 bases). V shed 10 bases and J shed 15 bases, with 10 bases lying between them. The CDR3 contains 8 residues. Germline V gives CDR1 SEHNR, CDR2 FQNEAQ (reference sequence). This CDR3 is CATSRGFF. The CDR3 bases are TGTGCCACGAGCCGGGGGTTCTTC.

The rearrangement uses TRBV7-9 and TRBJ1-4; D unresolved. CDR1 is SEHNR, CDR2 FQNEAQ, per germline (reference sequence). The V gene lost 4 bases and the J gene lost 8 bases, with 11 bases spanning the gap. The CDR3 is made up of 13 amino acids. Here the CDR3 DNA reads TGTGCCAGCAGCTCCCCTTCACGCGAAAAACTGTTTTTT. This codes for CASSSPSREKLFF.

In DNA, the CDR3 is TGTGCCATCAGTGAAGCAGGGAAGGGCGGCTACACCTTC. This codes for CAISEAGKGGYTF. The chain uses TRBV10-3 and TRBJ1-2; possible D gene TRBD1, 5 bases. V was trimmed by 3 bases and J by 8 bases, leaving 13 bases between them. The CDR3 has 13 residues. Looked up from germline, CDR1 is ENHRY and CDR2 is SYGVKD.

The chain combines TRBV18 with TRBJ1-1, with 8 bases identical to TRBD1. Germline CDR1 reads KGHSH; CDR2 reads LQKENI. This CDR3 region has 13 residues. V trimming: 10 bases; J trimming: 1 base; junction bases outside the gene matches: 5. The CDR3 loop is CANRQGSNTEAFF. DNA for the CDR3: TGTGCCAACAGACAGGGGTCGAACACTGAAGCTTTCTTT.

V is TRBV7-8 and J is TRBJ1-5, with D possibly matching TRBD1 (6 bases). The germline CDR1 and CDR2 sequences are SGHVS and FQNEAQ. The CDR3 is 17 residues long. V dropped 4 bases and J dropped 1 base, with 17 bases sitting between them. In DNA, the CDR3 is TGTGCCAGCAGCTGGACCGGGGGCTGGTTAAGCAATCAGCCCCAGCATTTT. Amino acid sequence: CASSWTGGWLSNQPQHF.